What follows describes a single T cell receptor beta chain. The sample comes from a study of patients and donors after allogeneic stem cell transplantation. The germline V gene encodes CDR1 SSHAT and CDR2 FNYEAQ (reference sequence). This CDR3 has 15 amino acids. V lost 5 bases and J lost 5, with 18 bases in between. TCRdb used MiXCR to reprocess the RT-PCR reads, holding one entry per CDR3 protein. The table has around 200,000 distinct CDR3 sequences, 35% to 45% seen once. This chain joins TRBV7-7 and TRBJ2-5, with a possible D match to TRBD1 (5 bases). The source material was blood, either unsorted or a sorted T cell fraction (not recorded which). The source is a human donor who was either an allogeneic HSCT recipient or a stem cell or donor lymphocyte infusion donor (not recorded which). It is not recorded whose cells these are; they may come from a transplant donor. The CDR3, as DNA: TGTGCCAGCAGCCCTAGGGCAGGGCGAGCGGAGACCCAGTACTTC. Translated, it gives CASSPRAGRAETQYF.